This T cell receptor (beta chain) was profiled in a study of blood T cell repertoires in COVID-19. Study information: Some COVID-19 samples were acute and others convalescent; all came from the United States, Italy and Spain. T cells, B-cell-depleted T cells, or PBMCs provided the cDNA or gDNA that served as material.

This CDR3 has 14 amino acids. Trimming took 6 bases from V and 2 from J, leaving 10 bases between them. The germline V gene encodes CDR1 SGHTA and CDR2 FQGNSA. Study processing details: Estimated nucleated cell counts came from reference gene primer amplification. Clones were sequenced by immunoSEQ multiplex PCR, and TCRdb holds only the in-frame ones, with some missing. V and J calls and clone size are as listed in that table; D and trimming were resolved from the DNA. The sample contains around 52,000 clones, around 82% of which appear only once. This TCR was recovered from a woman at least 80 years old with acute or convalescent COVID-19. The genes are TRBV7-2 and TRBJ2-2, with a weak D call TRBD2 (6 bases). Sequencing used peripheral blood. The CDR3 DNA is TGTGCCAGCAGGGCGGGACTCAACACCGGGGAGCTGTTTTTT. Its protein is CASRAGLNTGELFF. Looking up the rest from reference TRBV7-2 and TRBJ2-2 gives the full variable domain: GAGVSQSPSNKVTEKGKDVELRCDPISGHTALYWYRQSLGQGLEFLIYFQGNSAPDKSGLPSDRFSAERTGGSVSTLTIQRTQQEDSAVYLCASRAGLNTGELFFGEGSRLTVL.